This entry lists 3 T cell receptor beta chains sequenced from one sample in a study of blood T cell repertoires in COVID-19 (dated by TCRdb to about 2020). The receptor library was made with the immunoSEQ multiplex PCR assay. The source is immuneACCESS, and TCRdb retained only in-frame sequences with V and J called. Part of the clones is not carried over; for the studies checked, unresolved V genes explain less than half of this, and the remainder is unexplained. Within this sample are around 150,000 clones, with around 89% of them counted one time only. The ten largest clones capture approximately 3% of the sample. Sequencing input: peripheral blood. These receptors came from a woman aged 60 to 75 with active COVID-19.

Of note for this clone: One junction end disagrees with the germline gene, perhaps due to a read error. CDR3 sequence: CASSFGDTFAVF. In DNA, the CDR3 is TGTGCCAGCAGTTTCGGGGACACCTTCGCCGTCTTC. This sequence joins TRBV6-2 or TRBV6-3 and TRBJ2-7; TRBD1 might be the D (6 bases). The CDR3 loop spans 12 amino acids. Germline lookup yields CDR1 MNHEY and CDR2 SVGEGT.

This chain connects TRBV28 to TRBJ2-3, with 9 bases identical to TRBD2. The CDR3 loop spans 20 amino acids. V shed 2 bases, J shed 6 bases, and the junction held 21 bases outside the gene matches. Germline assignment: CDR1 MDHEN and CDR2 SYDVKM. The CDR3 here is CASSLVASGEYRGIGDTQYF. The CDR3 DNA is TGTGCCAGCAGTTTAGTTGCTAGCGGGGAGTACAGGGGAATAGGGGATACGCAGTATTTT.

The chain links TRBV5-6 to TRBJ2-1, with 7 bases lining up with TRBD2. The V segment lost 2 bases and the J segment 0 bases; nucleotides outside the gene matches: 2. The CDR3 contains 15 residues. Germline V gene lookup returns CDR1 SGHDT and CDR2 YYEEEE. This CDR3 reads CASSFGGSSYNEQFF. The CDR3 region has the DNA TGTGCCAGCAGCTTTGGCGGGAGCTCCTACAATGAGCAGTTCTTC.